This T cell receptor (beta chain) was documented in a study of glioma-infiltrating T cells. Findings and caveats of the study: Very few CDR3 sequences were shared between tissue and blood.

The iRepertoire nested amplicon-rescue multiplex PCR amplified TCR alpha and beta CDR3s from RNA. TCRdb re-analysed the multiplex PCR reads in MiXCR, keeping a single row per CDR3 protein. The sample carries more than 95,000 distinct CDR3 sequences, more than 20% recorded once. The CDR3 is 13 amino acids. In germline, CDR1 is LNHDA, CDR2 SQIVND (reference sequence). This clonotype was observed a few times. Antigen specificity is unknown. At one boundary the junction diverges from the germline segment, which might be a read error. The genes are TRBV19 and TRBJ2-1, with unresolved D. The clonotype was recovered from a human donor with low-grade glioma or glioblastoma, undergoing nonglioma brain surgery, or in good health (not recorded which). Source material: glioma tissue, nonneoplastic brain tissue, or PBMCs (not recorded which). CDR3: CSSSLGRNNEQFF. The CDR3 DNA is TGTTCCAGTAGTCTTGGACGTAACAATGAGCAGTTCTTC.